This record concerns one T cell receptor beta chain sequence. Its antigen remains unidentified. The study sampled nominally healthy donors, though unrecorded immune exposures were likely. This record belongs to a study of cytomegalovirus exposure and HLA in healthy donors. Across the whole study: Inside one of the first data releases sat 80 million to 95 million unique TCRs taken from HLA-typed donors. Findings and caveats of the study: One later analysis reportedly identified an Asian-associated ancestry cluster that showed fewer N-insertions than the roughly 700-donor mean. Most of the CMV-associated TCR beta chains (in a later analysis) appeared to be HLA-restricted.

In the PCR, 60 Vbeta and 13 Jbeta primers were used. Method: immunoSEQ multiplex PCR; TCRdb's copy keeps in-frame clones and lacks some. This table holds 40,000 or so clones. Germline V gene sequence: CDR1 LGHNA, CDR2 YNFKEQ. This CDR3 spans 17 amino acids. This clonotype originated in a young woman in good health and CMV-seropositive. Sequences were obtained from PBMCs. V and J are TRBV4-2 and TRBJ2-5; TRBD2 matches 10 bases. The DNA end favors TRBJ2-7, so the J call may be wrong. The CDR3 is CASSQEPLVAGGYEQYF. CDR3 in DNA: TGTGCCAGCAGCCAAGAACCCCTGGTAGCGGGAGGATACGAGCAGTACTTC.